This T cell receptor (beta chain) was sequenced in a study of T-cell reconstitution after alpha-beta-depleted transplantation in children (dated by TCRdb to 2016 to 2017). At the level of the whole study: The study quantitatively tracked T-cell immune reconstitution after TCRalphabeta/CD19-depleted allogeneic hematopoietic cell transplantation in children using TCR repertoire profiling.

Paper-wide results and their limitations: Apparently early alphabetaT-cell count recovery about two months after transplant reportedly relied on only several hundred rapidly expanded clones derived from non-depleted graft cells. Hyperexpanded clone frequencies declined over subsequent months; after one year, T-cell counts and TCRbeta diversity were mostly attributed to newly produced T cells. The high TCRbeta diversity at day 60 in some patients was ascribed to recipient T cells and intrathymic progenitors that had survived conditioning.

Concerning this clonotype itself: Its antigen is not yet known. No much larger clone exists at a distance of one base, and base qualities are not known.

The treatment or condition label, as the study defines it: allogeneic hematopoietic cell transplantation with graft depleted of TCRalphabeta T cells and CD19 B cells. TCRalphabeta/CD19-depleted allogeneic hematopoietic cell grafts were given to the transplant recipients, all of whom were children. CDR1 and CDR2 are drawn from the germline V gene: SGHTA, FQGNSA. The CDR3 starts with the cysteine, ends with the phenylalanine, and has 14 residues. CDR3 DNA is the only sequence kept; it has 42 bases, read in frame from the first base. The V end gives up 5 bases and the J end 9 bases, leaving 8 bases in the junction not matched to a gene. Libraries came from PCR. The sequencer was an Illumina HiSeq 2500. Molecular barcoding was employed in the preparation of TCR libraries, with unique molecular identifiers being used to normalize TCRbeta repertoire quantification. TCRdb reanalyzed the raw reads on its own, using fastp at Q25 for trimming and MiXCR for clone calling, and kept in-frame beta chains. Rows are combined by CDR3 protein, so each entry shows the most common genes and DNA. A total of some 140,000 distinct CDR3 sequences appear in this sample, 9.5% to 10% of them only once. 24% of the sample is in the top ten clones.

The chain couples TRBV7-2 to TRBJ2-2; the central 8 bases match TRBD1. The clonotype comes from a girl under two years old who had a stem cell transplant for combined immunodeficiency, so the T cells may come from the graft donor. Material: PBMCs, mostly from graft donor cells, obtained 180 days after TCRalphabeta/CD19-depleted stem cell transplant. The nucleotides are TGTGCCAGCAGCGTCGACAGGGGATCTTGGGAGCTGTTTTTT. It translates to CASSVDRGSWELFF.